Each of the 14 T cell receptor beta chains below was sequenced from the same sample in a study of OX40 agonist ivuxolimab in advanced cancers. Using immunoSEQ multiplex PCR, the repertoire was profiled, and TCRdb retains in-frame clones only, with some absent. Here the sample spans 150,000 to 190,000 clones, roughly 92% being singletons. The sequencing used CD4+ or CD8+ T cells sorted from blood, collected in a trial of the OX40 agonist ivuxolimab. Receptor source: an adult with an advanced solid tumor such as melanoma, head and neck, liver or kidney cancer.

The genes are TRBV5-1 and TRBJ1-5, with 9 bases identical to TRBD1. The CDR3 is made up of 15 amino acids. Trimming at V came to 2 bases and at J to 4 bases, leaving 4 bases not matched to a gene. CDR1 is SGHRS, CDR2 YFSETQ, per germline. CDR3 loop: CASSFSGTGNQPQHF. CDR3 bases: TGCGCCAGCAGCTTCTCCGGGACAGGGAATCAGCCCCAGCATTTT.

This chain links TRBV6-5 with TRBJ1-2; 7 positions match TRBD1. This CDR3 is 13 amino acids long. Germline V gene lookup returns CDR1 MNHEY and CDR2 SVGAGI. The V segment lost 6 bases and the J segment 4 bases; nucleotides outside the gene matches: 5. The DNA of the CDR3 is TGTGCCAGCAGCCCACGACAGGGCTATGGCTACACCTTC. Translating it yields CASSPRQGYGYTF.

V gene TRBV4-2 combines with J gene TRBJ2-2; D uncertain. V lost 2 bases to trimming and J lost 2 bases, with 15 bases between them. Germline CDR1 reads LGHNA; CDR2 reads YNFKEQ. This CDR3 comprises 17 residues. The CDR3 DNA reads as TGTGCCAGCAGCCAAACTGGCCAAACCCTCAACACCGGGGAGCTGTTTTTT. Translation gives CASSQTGQTLNTGELFF.

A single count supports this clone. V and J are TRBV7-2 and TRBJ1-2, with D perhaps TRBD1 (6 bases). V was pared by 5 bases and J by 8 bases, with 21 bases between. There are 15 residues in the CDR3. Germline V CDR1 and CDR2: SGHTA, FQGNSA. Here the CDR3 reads CASSLSVGDTRGYTF. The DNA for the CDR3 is TGTGCCAGCAGCCTATCCGTGGGGGACACAAGAGGCTACACCTTC.

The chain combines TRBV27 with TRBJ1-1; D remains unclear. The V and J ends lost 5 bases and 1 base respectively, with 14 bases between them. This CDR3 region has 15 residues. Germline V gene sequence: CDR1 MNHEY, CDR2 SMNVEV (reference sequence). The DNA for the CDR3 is TGTGCCAGCAGTCCCCCCGGCCGAAAGAACACTGAAGCTTTCTTT. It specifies CASSPPGRKNTEAFF.

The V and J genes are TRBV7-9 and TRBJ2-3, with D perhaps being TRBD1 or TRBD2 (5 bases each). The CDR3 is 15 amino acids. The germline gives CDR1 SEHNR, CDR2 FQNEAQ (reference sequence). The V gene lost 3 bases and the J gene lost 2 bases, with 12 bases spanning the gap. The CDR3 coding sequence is TGTGCCAGCAGCTTTTACCGGGACCTCACAGATACGCAGTATTTT. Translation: CASSFYRDLTDTQYF.

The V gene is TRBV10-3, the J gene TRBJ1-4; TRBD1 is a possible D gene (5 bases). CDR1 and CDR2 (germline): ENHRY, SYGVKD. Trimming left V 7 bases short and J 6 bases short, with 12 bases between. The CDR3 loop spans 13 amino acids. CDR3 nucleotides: TGTGCCATCAACCGGGACCTGGATGAAAAACTGTTTTTT. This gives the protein CAINRDLDEKLFF.

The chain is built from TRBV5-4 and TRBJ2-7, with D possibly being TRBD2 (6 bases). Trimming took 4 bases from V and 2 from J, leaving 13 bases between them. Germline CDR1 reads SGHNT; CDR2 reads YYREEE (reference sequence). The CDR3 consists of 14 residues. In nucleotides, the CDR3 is TGTGCCAGCAGCCCCCCGGGGGTACCCTACGAGCAGTACTTC. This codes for CASSPPGVPYEQYF.

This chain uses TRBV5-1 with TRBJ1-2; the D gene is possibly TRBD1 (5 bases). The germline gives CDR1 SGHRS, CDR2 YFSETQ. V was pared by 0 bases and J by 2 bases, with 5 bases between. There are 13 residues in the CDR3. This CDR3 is CASSLGGNYGYTF. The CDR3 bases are TGCGCCAGCAGCTTGGGGGGGAACTATGGCTACACCTTC.

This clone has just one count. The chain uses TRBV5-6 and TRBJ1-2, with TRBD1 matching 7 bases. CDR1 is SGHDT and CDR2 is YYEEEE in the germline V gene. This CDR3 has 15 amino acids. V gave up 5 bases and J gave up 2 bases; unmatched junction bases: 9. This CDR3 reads CASSLRGQPNYGYTF. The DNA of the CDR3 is TGTGCCAGCAGTTTGAGGGGACAGCCAAACTATGGCTACACCTTC. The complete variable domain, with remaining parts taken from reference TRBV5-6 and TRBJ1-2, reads DAGVTQSPTHLIKTRGQQVTLRCSPKSGHDTVSWYQQALGQGPQFIFQYYEEEERQRGNFPDRFSGHQFPNYSSELNVNALLLGDSALYLCASSLRGQPNYGYTFGSGTRLTVV.

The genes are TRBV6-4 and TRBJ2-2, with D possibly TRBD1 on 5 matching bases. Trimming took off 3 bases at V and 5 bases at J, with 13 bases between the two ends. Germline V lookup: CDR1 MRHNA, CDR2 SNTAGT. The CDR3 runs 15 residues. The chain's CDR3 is CASSEQGSGTGELFF. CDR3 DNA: TGTGCCAGCAGTGAGCAGGGCTCAGGAACCGGGGAGCTGTTTTTT.

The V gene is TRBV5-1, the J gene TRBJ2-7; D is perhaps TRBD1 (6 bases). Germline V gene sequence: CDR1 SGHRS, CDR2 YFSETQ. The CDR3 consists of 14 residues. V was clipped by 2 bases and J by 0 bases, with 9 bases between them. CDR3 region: CASSLSRGSYEQYF. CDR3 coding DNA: TGCGCCAGCAGCTTATCCAGGGGCTCCTACGAGCAGTACTTC. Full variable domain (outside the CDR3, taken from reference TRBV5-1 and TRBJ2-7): KAGVTQTPRYLIKTRGQQVTLSCSPISGHRSVSWYQQTPGQGLQFLFEYFSETQRNKGNFPGRFSGRQFSNSRSEMNVSTLELGDSALYLCASSLSRGSYEQYFGPGTRLTVT.

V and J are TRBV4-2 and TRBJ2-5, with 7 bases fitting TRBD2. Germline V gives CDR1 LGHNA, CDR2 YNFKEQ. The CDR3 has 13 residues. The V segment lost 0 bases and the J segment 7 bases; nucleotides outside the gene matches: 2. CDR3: CASSQDPSGTQYF. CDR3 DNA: TGTGCCAGCAGCCAAGATCCTAGCGGGACCCAGTACTTC.

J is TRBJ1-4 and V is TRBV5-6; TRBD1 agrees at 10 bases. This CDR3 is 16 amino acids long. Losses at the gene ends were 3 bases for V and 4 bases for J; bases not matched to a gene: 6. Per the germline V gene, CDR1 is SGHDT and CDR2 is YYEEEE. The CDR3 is CASSSTGGGYNEKLFF. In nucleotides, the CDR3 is TGTGCCAGCAGCTCGACAGGGGGCGGTTATAATGAAAAACTGTTTTTT.